Here is one T cell receptor (beta chain) with its context. The antigen is unknown. With 8 bases removed from V and 7 bases from J, the gap between germline ends came to 8 bases. The CDR3 spans 11 residues. Germline V gene lookup returns CDR1 SEHNR and CDR2 FQNEAQ (reference sequence). The data stem from a study of T cell responses to AZD1222 COVID-19 vaccine. Notes on the study in general: Reports indicate that nearly half of spike-specific TCRs are directed at unmutated variant regions. Recipients of AZD1222 seropositive at baseline numbered only 6 or 7.

Repertoires were generated with immunoSEQ multiplex PCR, while TCRdb's copy carries only in-frame clones and drops some. The sample records around 110,000 clones, over 75% being singletons. The gene calls are TRBV7-9 and TRBJ2-2, with D maybe TRBD2 (6 bases). Sequenced material: peripheral blood, taken on day 0 of AZD1222 vaccination. This TCR was recovered from an adult in good health. DNA for the CDR3: TGTGCCAGCCGGGGGAGCGGGGAGCTGTTTTTT. It codes for CASRGSGELFF.